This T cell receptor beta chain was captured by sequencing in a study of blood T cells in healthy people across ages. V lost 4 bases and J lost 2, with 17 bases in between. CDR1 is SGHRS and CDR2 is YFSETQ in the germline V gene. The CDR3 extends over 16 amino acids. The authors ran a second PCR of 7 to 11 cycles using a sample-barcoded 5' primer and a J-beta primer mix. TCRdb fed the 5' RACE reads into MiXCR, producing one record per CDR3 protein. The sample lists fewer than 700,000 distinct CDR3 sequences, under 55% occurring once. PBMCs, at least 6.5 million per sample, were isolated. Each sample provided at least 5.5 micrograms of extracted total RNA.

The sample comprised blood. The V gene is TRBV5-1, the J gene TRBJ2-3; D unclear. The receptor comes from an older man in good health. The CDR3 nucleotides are TGCGCCAGCAGCCCAGACCCTTCCCTCTCCACAGATACGCAGTATTTT. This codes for CASSPDPSLSTDTQYF.